The 23 T cell receptor beta chains reported below all come from one sample, sequenced in a study of cytomegalovirus exposure and HLA in healthy donors. The PCR had 60 Vbeta and 13 Jbeta primers. Libraries were prepared by immunoSEQ multiplex PCR; TCRdb keeps only in-frame clonotypes and omits some of them. The sample data list 70,000 or so clones. Input material: PBMCs. The receptors stem from a female donor in good health and CMV-seropositive.

This chain connects TRBV4-2 to TRBJ2-2; 7 nucleotides agree with TRBD1. CDR3 length: 17 residues. V shed 4 bases, J shed 0 bases, and the junction held 8 bases outside the gene matches. The germline CDR1 and CDR2 sequences are LGHNA and YNFKEQ. The CDR3 sequence: CASSPPRGTANTGELFF. As DNA, the CDR3 is TGTGCCAGCAGCCCACCCCGTGGGACAGCGAACACCGGGGAGCTGTTTTTT.

V is TRBV29-1 and J is TRBJ2-1; 9 bases fit TRBD1. Germline values: CDR1 SQVTM, CDR2 ANQGSEA. There are 14 residues in the CDR3. With V trimmed by 6 bases and J by 5 bases, 8 bases remained unmatched. CDR3 sequence (DNA): TGCAGCGTGGATAACAGGGGGCTGGACAATGAGCAGTTCTTC. This translates into CSVDNRGLDNEQFF.

The V and J genes are TRBV4-3 and TRBJ2-7, with D possibly being TRBD1 (6 bases). The V end lost 4 bases, the J end lost 0 bases, and 10 bases lay between the germline ends. The CDR3 consists of 14 residues. Germline V gene lookup returns CDR1 LGHNA and CDR2 YSLEER. As DNA, the CDR3 is TGCGCCAGCAGCCCCGGGACATTCTCCTACGAGCAGTACTTC. It is translated as CASSPGTFSYEQYF.

The CDR3 protein is CASSPGLAGEQYF. The CDR3 region has the DNA TGCGCCAGCAGCCCGGGACTAGCGGGCGAGCAGTACTTC. The rearrangement uses TRBV5-1 and TRBJ2-7, with 12 bases aligning to TRBD2. V was pared by 4 bases and J by 6 bases, with 2 bases of the junction left unmatched. CDR3 size: 13 residues. CDR1 is SGHRS and CDR2 is YFSETQ in the germline V gene.

The chain joins TRBV11-2 to TRBJ2-1, with TRBD1 as a possible D gene (5 bases). Deletions cut 0 bases from V and 15 bases from J, with 21 bases between. Germline lookup yields CDR1 SGHAT and CDR2 FQNNGV. CDR3 length: 15 residues. The CDR3 sequence: CASSLERLRVRERFF. The CDR3, as DNA: TGTGCCAGCAGCTTAGAACGATTACGAGTCAGGGAACGGTTCTTC.

V is TRBV29-1 and J is TRBJ1-1; D is unclear. The germline CDR1 and CDR2 sequences are SQVTM and ANQGSEA. V was clipped by 3 bases and J by 0 bases, with 8 bases between them. This CDR3 comprises 13 residues. The CDR3 is CSVEEGLNTEAFF. DNA of the CDR3: TGCAGCGTTGAGGAGGGTCTGAACACTGAAGCTTTCTTT.

The CDR3 DNA sequence: TGCGCCAGCAGCTTGGCGGGTTCGAATTCACCCCTCCACTTT. This gives the protein CASSLAGSNSPLHF. The chain employs TRBV5-1 and TRBJ1-6; D not resolved. The CDR3 runs to 14 residues. Trimming removed 0 bases from V and 7 bases from J, with 8 bases in between. The germline gives CDR1 SGHRS, CDR2 YFSETQ.

The genes are TRBV6-1 and TRBJ2-7, with 9 bases identical to TRBD2. Germline CDR1 reads MNHNS; CDR2 reads SASEGT. J gave up 3 bases and V 4 bases, and 4 bases lay outside the gene matches. The CDR3 totals 14 residues. CDR3 region: CASSATSGVYEQYF. CDR3 sequence (DNA): TGTGCCAGCAGTGCGACTAGCGGAGTCTACGAGCAGTACTTC.

The chain is built from TRBV4-3 and TRBJ2-5; 15 bases align to TRBD2. J was trimmed by 4 bases and V by 0 bases; bases with no gene match: 6. The CDR3 consists of 18 residues. CDR1 is LGHNA, CDR2 YSLEER, per germline. The CDR3 spells CASSQDGLAGGFGETQYF. In nucleotides, the CDR3 is TGCGCCAGCAGCCAAGACGGACTAGCGGGGGGGTTTGGAGAGACCCAGTACTTC.

The V gene is TRBV30, the J gene TRBJ2-7, with a weak D call TRBD1 (5 bases). V was shortened by 1 base and J by 3 bases, with 13 bases between the two germline ends. The CDR3 has 14 residues. Germline CDR1 reads GTSNPN; CDR2 reads SVGIG (reference sequence). This CDR3 reads CAWSAERGYYEQYF. In nucleotides, the CDR3 is TGTGCCTGGAGTGCGGAAAGGGGCTACTACGAGCAGTACTTC.

The rearrangement uses TRBV28 and TRBJ1-4; possible D gene TRBD1, 6 bases. Germline lookup yields CDR1 MDHEN and CDR2 SYDVKM. CDR3 length: 16 residues. V was shortened by 3 bases and J by 2 bases, with 13 bases between the two germline ends. CDR3 region: CASSFGGARTNEKLFF. CDR3 DNA: TGTGCCAGCAGTTTTGGGGGGGCGCGTACTAATGAAAAACTGTTTTTT.

This chain links TRBV7-9 with TRBJ1-4; the D is unclear. The CDR3 totals 13 residues. Germline CDR1 and CDR2: SEHNR and FQNEAQ (reference sequence). Trimming took off 3 bases at V and 11 bases at J, with 13 bases between the two ends. CDR3: CASSFPEPPKLFF. The CDR3 DNA reads as TGTGCCAGCAGCTTTCCGGAGCCTCCCAAACTGTTTTTT.

The chain uses TRBV6-1 and TRBJ2-7; D unresolved. V lost 4 bases and J lost 0, with 7 bases in between. This CDR3 spans 13 amino acids. Germline CDR1 and CDR2: MNHNS and SASEGT. In DNA form, the CDR3 reads TGTGCCAGCAGTGTTCCGAGCTCCTACGAGCAGTACTTC. Amino acid sequence: CASSVPSSYEQYF.

The rearrangement links TRBV6-5 to TRBJ2-1, with D perhaps matching TRBD1 (6 bases). Between the trimmed V and J ends, which lost 10 bases and 6 bases, there was a span of 19 bases. Germline CDR1 reads MNHEY; CDR2 reads SVGAGI. The CDR3 extends over 14 amino acids. CDR3 in DNA: TGTGCCACCGGTGCGTCGACAGGTGCCAATGAGCAGTTCTTC. Its protein product is CATGASTGANEQFF.

This chain links TRBV29-1 with TRBJ2-5, with a tentative D call TRBD1 (5 bases). The V and J ends lost 5 bases and 5 bases respectively, with 12 bases between them. The CDR3 is 12 amino acids. From germline, CDR1 is SQVTM and CDR2 ANQGSEA. The CDR3 region has the DNA TGCAGCGTTAATCAGGGCAGGGAGACCCAGTACTTC. Translated, it gives CSVNQGRETQYF.

V and J are TRBV7-8 and TRBJ1-4; 7 nucleotides line up with TRBD1. The CDR3 covers 14 residues. V lost 3 bases and J lost 8; bases outside the gene matches: 6. Germline CDR1 is SGHVS and CDR2 is FQNEAQ. The CDR3 sequence: CASSLTGTREKLFF. The CDR3, as DNA: TGTGCCAGCAGCTTGACAGGGACTAGGGAAAAACTGTTTTTT.

V is TRBV28 and J is TRBJ2-7; tentative D call: TRBD1 (5 bases). Trimming stripped 5 bases from V and 2 bases from J, with 16 bases between. The CDR3 has 15 amino acids. CDR1 MDHEN and CDR2 SYDVKM come from the germline V gene. CDR3 nucleotides: TGTGCCAGCAGTCGAATGTCCAGGGATACCTACGAGCAGTACTTC. It encodes CASSRMSRDTYEQYF.

This chain connects TRBV10-3 to TRBJ2-2; 9 nucleotides align to TRBD2. Germline V gives CDR1 ENHRY, CDR2 SYGVKD. This CDR3 comprises 17 residues. Losses at the gene ends were 2 bases for V and 4 bases for J; bases not matched to a gene: 8. The CDR3 nucleotides are TGTGCCATCAGTGAGAGTAGCGGGAGTTCGATCACCGGGGAGCTGTTTTTT. Translating it yields CAISESSGSSITGELFF.

The chain joins TRBV5-1 to TRBJ2-7, with 9 bases identical to TRBD1. The junction had 10 bases not matched to a gene; V was cut back by 4 bases and J by 2 bases. CDR1 and CDR2 from the germline V gene are SGHRS and YFSETQ. CDR3 length equals 16 residues. The CDR3 coding sequence is TGCGCCAGCAGCCTGGCCCCGGGACAGGGAACCTACGAGCAGTACTTC. Translating it yields CASSLAPGQGTYEQYF. The full variable domain, with the rest looked up from reference TRBV5-1 and TRBJ2-7, is KAGVTQTPRYLIKTRGQQVTLSCSPISGHRSVSWYQQTPGQGLQFLFEYFSETQRNKGNFPGRFSGRQFSNSRSEMNVSTLELGDSALYLCASSLAPGQGTYEQYFGPGTRLTVT.

The chain employs TRBV12-2 and TRBJ2-5; no DNA check was done on the table's D call, TRBD2. TRBV12-2 is reported as a pseudogene. The CDR3 has 12 residues. The CDR3 DNA reads TGTGCAAGTCGCTTGAGACTCCGTCCGGAGTACTTC. This translates into CASRLRLRPEYF.

Here the CDR3 DNA reads TGTGCCAGCAACAAGGACAGGGGCGGCTATGGCTACACCTTC. Translated: CASNKDRGGYGYTF. This chain links TRBV6-1 with TRBJ1-2; 9 nucleotides line up with TRBD1. The germline CDR1 and CDR2 sequences are MNHNS and SASEGT. The ends lost 7 bases at V and 4 bases at J; junction bases unmatched: 7. The CDR3 runs to 14 residues.

V is TRBV4-2 and J is TRBJ2-7; 8 nucleotides align to TRBD1. The CDR3 spans 15 residues. The junction had 3 bases not matched to a gene; V was cut back by 0 bases and J by 2 bases. The V gene's germline CDR1 is LGHNA and CDR2 YNFKEQ. Here the CDR3 reads CASSQEGQGPYEQYF. The CDR3, as DNA: TGTGCCAGCAGCCAAGAAGGACAGGGCCCCTACGAGCAGTACTTC.

V usage is TRBV4-3 and J usage is TRBJ2-7; the D gene is possibly TRBD1 (5 bases). CDR3 length: 15 amino acids. V dropped 1 base and J dropped 2 bases, with 12 bases sitting between them. Germline V gene lookup returns CDR1 LGHNA and CDR2 YSLEER. CDR3 amino acids: CASSQVAVGAYEQYF. The CDR3 DNA is TGCGCCAGCAGCCAAGTGGCGGTAGGGGCCTACGAGCAGTACTTC.